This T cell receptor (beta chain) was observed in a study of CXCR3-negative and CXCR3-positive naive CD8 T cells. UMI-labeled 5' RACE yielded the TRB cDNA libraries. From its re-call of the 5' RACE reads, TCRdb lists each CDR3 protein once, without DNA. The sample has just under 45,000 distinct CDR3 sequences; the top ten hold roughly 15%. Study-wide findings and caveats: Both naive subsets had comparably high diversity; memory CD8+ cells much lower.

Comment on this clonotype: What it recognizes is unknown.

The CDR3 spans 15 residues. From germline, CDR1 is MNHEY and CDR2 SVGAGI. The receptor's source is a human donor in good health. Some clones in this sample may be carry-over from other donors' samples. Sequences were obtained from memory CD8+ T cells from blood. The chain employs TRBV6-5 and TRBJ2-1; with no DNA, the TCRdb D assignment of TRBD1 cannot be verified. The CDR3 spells CASSPGAFPYNEQFF.